The source of this TCR beta chain is a study of human T cells and chemical hapten exposure. Study-level background: 2% DPC was applied to approximately 2 cm by approximately 2 cm of upper inner arm skin for sensitization. Patches with 0.01% DPC went on the upper back, and the tests were read at 6 days. Findings and limits, study-wide: After DPC sensitization, TCRs above 1 in 1000 frequency showed no change. Patch test score showed a positive correlation with PT1 expanded TCR counts.

Time point reported: pre-sensitization, week 0. Treatment denoted: therapeutic diphenylcyclopropenone sensitization with weekly scalp DPC. This clonotype has a handful of counts. The antigen is not known. Each CDR3 protein gets one entry after TCRdb re-called the RACE reads with MiXCR. The sample includes 270,000 or so distinct CDR3 sequences, around 7% of them seen just once. The V gene's germline CDR1 is DFQATT and CDR2 SNEGSKA (reference sequence). Trimming removed 8 bases from V and 1 base from J, with 8 bases in between. This CDR3 region has 11 residues. V usage is TRBV20-1 and J usage is TRBJ1-1; D might be TRBD1 (5 bases). This receptor was taken from a man younger than 35 with alopecia areata. Some clones in this sample may be carry-over from other donors' samples. The source material was whole blood, sampled in connection with sensitization to the hapten diphenylcyclopropenone (DPC). CDR3 protein: CSTTGNTEAFF. The DNA of the CDR3 is TGCAGTACTACAGGGAACACTGAAGCTTTCTTT.